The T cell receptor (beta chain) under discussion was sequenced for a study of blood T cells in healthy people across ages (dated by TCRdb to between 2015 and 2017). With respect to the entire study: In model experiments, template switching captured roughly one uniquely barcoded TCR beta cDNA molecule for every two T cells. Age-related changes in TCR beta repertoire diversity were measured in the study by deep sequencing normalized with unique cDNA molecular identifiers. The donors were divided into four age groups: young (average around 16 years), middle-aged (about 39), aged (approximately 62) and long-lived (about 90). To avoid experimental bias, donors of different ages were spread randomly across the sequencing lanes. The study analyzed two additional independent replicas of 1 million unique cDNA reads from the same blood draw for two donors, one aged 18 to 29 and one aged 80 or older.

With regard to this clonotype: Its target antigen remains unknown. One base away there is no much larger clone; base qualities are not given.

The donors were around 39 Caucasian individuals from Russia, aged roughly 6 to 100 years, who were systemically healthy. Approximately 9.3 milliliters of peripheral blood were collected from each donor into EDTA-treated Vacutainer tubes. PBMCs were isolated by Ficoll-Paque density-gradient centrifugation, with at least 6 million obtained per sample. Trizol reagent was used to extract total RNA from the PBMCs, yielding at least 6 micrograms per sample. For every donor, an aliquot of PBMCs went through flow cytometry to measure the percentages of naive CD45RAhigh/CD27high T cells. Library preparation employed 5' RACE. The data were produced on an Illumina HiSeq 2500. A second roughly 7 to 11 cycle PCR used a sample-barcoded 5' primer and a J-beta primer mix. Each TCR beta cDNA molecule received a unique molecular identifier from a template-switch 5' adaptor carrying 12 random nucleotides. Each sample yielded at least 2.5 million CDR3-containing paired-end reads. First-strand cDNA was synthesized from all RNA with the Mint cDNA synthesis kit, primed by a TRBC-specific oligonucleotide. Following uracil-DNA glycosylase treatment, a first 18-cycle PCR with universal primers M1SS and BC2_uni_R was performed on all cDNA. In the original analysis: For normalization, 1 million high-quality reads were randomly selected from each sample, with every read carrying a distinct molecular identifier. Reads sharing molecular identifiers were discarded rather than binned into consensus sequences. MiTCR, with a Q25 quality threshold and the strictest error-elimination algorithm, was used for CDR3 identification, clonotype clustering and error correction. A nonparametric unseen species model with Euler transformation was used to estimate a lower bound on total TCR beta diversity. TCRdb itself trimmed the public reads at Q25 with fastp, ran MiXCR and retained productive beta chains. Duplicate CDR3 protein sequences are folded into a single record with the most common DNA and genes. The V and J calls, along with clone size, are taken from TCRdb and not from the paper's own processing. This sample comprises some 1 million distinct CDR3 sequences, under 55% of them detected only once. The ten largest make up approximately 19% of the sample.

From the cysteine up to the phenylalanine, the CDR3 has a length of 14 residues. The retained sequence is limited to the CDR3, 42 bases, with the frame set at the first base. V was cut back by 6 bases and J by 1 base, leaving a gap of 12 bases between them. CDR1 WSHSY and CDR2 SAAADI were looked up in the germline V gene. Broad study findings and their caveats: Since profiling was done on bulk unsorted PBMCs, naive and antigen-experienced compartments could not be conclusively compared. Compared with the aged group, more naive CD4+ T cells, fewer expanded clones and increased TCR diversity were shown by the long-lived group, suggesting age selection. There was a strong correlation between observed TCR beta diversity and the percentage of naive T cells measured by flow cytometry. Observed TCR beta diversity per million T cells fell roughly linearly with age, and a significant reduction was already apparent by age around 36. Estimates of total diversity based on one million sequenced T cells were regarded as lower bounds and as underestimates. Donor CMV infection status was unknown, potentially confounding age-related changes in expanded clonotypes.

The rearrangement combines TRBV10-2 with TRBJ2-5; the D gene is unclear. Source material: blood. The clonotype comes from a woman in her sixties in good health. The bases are TGCGCCAGCAGAAAGGACGCCCGCCAAGAGACCCAGTACTTC. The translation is CASRKDARQETQYF.